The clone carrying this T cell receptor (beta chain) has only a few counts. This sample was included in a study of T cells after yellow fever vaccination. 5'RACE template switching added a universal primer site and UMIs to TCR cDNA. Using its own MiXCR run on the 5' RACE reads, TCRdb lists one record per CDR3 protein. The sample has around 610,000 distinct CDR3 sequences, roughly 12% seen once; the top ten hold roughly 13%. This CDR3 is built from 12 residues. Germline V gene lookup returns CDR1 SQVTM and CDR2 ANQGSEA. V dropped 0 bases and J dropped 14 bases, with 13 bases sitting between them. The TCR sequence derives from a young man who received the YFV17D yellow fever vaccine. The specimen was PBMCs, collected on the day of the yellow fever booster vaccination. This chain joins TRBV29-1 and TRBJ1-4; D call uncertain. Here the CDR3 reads CSVEDRPGSLFF. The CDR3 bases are TGCAGCGTTGAAGATCGGCCGGGCTCCCTGTTTTTT.